The rows below give T cell receptor beta chains drawn from one sample of a study of early T cells in non-severe SARS-CoV-2 infection. TCRdb ran MiXCR on the 5' RACE reads and lists one entry per CDR3 protein. The table has more than 55,000 distinct CDR3 sequences, approximately 12% seen once. Input material: whole blood. The receptors come from an adult who was a healthcare worker with PCR-confirmed SARS-CoV-2 infection or an uninfected control (not recorded which). Each CDR3 is given with its conserved first and last residue. Each record gives: D gene, clone size, V gene, J gene, CDR3 length, CDR3 DNA, CDR3 protein. D genes are given only for firm matches. Where a row states a size, it is once, few, many or the class of an expanded clone; other rows omit it.

d_call: -; clone_size: many; v_call: TRBV29-1; j_call: TRBJ1-4; cdr3_length: 13; cdr3_nt: TGCAGCGTTGAAGCAGCAGGGTCCGAAAAACTGTTTTTT; cdr3_aa: CSVEAAGSEKLFF
d_call: TRBD2; clone_size: few; v_call: TRBV28; j_call: TRBJ2-3; cdr3_length: 15; cdr3_nt: TGTGCCAGCAGTTTAGTGGCTAGCGGGGGGTTTAGGGAGTATTTT; cdr3_aa: CASSLVASGGFREYF
d_call: -; clone_size: -; v_call: TRBV12-3/TRBV12-4; j_call: TRBJ1-1; cdr3_length: 12; cdr3_nt: TGTGCCAGCACCCCCTCCAGGCCGGAAGCTTTCTTT; cdr3_aa: CASTPSRPEAFF
d_call: TRBD1; clone_size: few; v_call: TRBV29-1; j_call: TRBJ2-7; cdr3_length: 12; cdr3_nt: TGCAGCGCCAGGACAGGGGGTAACGAGCAGTACTTC; cdr3_aa: CSARTGGNEQYF
d_call: TRBD2; clone_size: many; v_call: TRBV20-1; j_call: TRBJ2-5; cdr3_length: 13; cdr3_nt: TGCAGTGTTTTAGCGGGGGGGGAGGAGACCCAGTACTTC; cdr3_aa: CSVLAGGEETQYF
d_call: -; clone_size: -; v_call: TRBV4-3; j_call: TRBJ2-1; cdr3_length: 20; cdr3_nt: TGCGCCAGCAGCCAAGTTCCCCACCCCCCGGGGGCGAGCTCCTACAATGAGCAGTTCTTC; cdr3_aa: CASSQVPHPPGASSYNEQFF
d_call: -; clone_size: many; v_call: TRBV5-1; j_call: TRBJ1-1; cdr3_length: 13; cdr3_nt: TGCGCCAGCACCCTTTCTGGTAACACTGAAGCTTTCTTT; cdr3_aa: CASTLSGNTEAFF
d_call: -; clone_size: many; v_call: TRBV11-2; j_call: TRBJ2-3; cdr3_length: 18; cdr3_nt: TGTGCCAGCAGCTTAGGTCCCCCAGGGAGGGGGAGCACAGATACGCAGTATTTT; cdr3_aa: CASSLGPPGRGSTDTQYF
d_call: -; clone_size: -; v_call: TRBV2; j_call: TRBJ2-7; cdr3_length: 13; cdr3_nt: TGTGCCAGCAGTGAAATGGATCCTTACGAGCAGTACTTC; cdr3_aa: CASSEMDPYEQYF
d_call: -; clone_size: -; v_call: TRBV6-6; j_call: TRBJ1-3; cdr3_length: 16; cdr3_nt: TGTGCCAGCAGTTACTCCAAGCAGGGAGGAGGAAACACCATATATTTT; cdr3_aa: CASSYSKQGGGNTIYF
d_call: TRBD2; clone_size: -; v_call: TRBV7-2; j_call: TRBJ2-7; cdr3_length: 15; cdr3_nt: TGTGCCAGCAGCCGGACTAGCGGGGGTGTTGTCGAGCAGTACTTC; cdr3_aa: CASSRTSGGVVEQYF
d_call: TRBD2; clone_size: many; v_call: TRBV14; j_call: TRBJ2-1; cdr3_length: 15; cdr3_nt: TGTGCCAGCAGCCACGAGCGGGGGGGGTACAATGAGCAGTTCTTC; cdr3_aa: CASSHERGGYNEQFF
d_call: TRBD1; clone_size: many; v_call: TRBV24-1; j_call: TRBJ2-3; cdr3_length: 12; cdr3_nt: TGTGCCACGGGACAGAACACAGATACGCAGTATTTT; cdr3_aa: CATGQNTDTQYF
d_call: -; clone_size: many; v_call: TRBV5-1; j_call: TRBJ2-1; cdr3_length: 14; cdr3_nt: TGCGCCAGCAGCTTGGCGGGCGACCCCAATGAGCAGTTCTTC; cdr3_aa: CASSLAGDPNEQFF
d_call: TRBD1; clone_size: many; v_call: TRBV11-2; j_call: TRBJ2-5; cdr3_length: 14; cdr3_nt: TGTGCCAGCAGCAAAACAGGGGGTTGGGAGACCCAGTACTTC; cdr3_aa: CASSKTGGWETQYF
d_call: -; clone_size: -; v_call: TRBV12-3/TRBV12-4; j_call: TRBJ1-4; cdr3_length: 15; cdr3_nt: TGTGCCAGCAGTAGTACTTCCGGGACCTCAGAAAAACTGTTTTTT; cdr3_aa: CASSSTSGTSEKLFF
d_call: -; clone_size: many; v_call: TRBV6-6; j_call: TRBJ2-1; cdr3_length: 14; cdr3_nt: TGTGCCAGCAGTCCCCGGGCCTACCCCAATGAGCAGTTCTTC; cdr3_aa: CASSPRAYPNEQFF
d_call: -; clone_size: many; v_call: TRBV7-9; j_call: TRBJ1-5; cdr3_length: 16; cdr3_nt: TGTGCCAGCAGCTTATCGGACCCAGGGTCCAATCAGCCCCAGCATTTT; cdr3_aa: CASSLSDPGSNQPQHF
d_call: -; clone_size: many; v_call: TRBV2; j_call: TRBJ1-5; cdr3_length: 14; cdr3_nt: TGTGCCAGCATGCTAGACAGTAGCAATCAGCCCCAGCATTTT; cdr3_aa: CASMLDSSNQPQHF
d_call: -; clone_size: few; v_call: TRBV10-3; j_call: TRBJ2-7; cdr3_length: 12; cdr3_nt: TGTGCCATCAGTGACAGCTCCTACGAGCAGTACTTC; cdr3_aa: CAISDSSYEQYF
d_call: -; clone_size: few; v_call: TRBV2; j_call: TRBJ1-6; cdr3_length: 14; cdr3_nt: TGTGCCAGCACGGGGCCTGTCTATAATTCACCCCTCCACTTT; cdr3_aa: CASTGPVYNSPLHF
d_call: TRBD2; clone_size: many; v_call: TRBV12-3/TRBV12-4; j_call: TRBJ2-3; cdr3_length: 16; cdr3_nt: TGTGCCAGCAGTGAAGCCACTAGCGGGGGGGCGGCTACGCAGTATTTT; cdr3_aa: CASSEATSGGAATQYF
d_call: -; clone_size: few; v_call: TRBV7-2; j_call: TRBJ1-2; cdr3_length: 13; cdr3_nt: TGTGCCAGCAGCTATATTTTTAACTATGGCTACACCTTC; cdr3_aa: CASSYIFNYGYTF
d_call: -; clone_size: medium-sized; v_call: TRBV9; j_call: TRBJ2-5; cdr3_length: 15; cdr3_nt: TGTGCCAGCGCCCGAGAAGGGGGGCATACAAAGACCCAGTACTTC; cdr3_aa: CASAREGGHTKTQYF
d_call: -; clone_size: -; v_call: TRBV2; j_call: TRBJ2-7; cdr3_length: 14; cdr3_nt: TGTGCCAGCAGTGGTGGCAGCCTCTCCTACGAGCAGTACTTC; cdr3_aa: CASSGGSLSYEQYF
d_call: -; clone_size: many; v_call: TRBV25-1; j_call: TRBJ1-4; cdr3_length: 11; cdr3_nt: TGTGCCGATCCTGGTAATGAAAAACTGTTTTTT; cdr3_aa: CADPGNEKLFF
d_call: -; clone_size: many; v_call: TRBV2; j_call: TRBJ2-5; cdr3_length: 10; cdr3_nt: TGTGCCAGCAGTGAAGAGACCCAGTACTTC; cdr3_aa: CASSEETQYF
d_call: -; clone_size: -; v_call: TRBV20-1; j_call: TRBJ1-1; cdr3_length: 14; cdr3_nt: TGCAGTGCTAGACCACAGGGTAAACGGACTGAAGCTTTCTTT; cdr3_aa: CSARPQGKRTEAFF
d_call: TRBD1; clone_size: many; v_call: TRBV7-2; j_call: TRBJ2-7; cdr3_length: 15; cdr3_nt: TGTGCCAGCAGCCCGGTGTCGGGACAGGACTACGAGCAGTACTTC; cdr3_aa: CASSPVSGQDYEQYF
d_call: TRBD1; clone_size: many; v_call: TRBV5-4; j_call: TRBJ1-1; cdr3_length: 14; cdr3_nt: TGTGCCAGCGCTCGACAGGGGGGGAACACTGAAGCTTTCTTT; cdr3_aa: CASARQGGNTEAFF
d_call: TRBD1; clone_size: -; v_call: TRBV18; j_call: TRBJ1-1; cdr3_length: 13; cdr3_nt: TGTGCCAGCTCGCCAGGGGGTATGAGGGAAGCTTTCTTT; cdr3_aa: CASSPGGMREAFF
d_call: -; clone_size: many; v_call: TRBV12-3/TRBV12-4; j_call: TRBJ1-2; cdr3_length: 13; cdr3_nt: TGTGCCAGCAGTTTGACAGCTTACTATGGCTACACCTTC; cdr3_aa: CASSLTAYYGYTF
d_call: TRBD1; clone_size: many; v_call: TRBV19; j_call: TRBJ2-1; cdr3_length: 15; cdr3_nt: TGTGCCAGTAGTATGGGACAGGGCCCCTACAATGAGCAGTTCTTC; cdr3_aa: CASSMGQGPYNEQFF
d_call: -; clone_size: -; v_call: TRBV9; j_call: TRBJ1-6; cdr3_length: 13; cdr3_nt: TGTGCCAGCAGCGTAGACGGGAATTCACCCCTCCACTTT; cdr3_aa: CASSVDGNSPLHF
d_call: -; clone_size: many; v_call: TRBV27; j_call: TRBJ2-1; cdr3_length: 16; cdr3_nt: TGTGCCAGCAGTCGCTTTGGAGGGCAGGATGTCAATGAGCAGTTCTTC; cdr3_aa: CASSRFGGQDVNEQFF
d_call: -; clone_size: -; v_call: TRBV11-2; j_call: TRBJ2-5; cdr3_length: 16; cdr3_nt: TGTGCCAGCAGCTTAGTTGTGGGGGAAGTTCAAGAGACCCAGTACTTC; cdr3_aa: CASSLVVGEVQETQYF
d_call: -; clone_size: many; v_call: TRBV18; j_call: TRBJ1-5; cdr3_length: 12; cdr3_nt: TGTGCCAGCTCAGCTAACAATCAGCCCCAGCATTTT; cdr3_aa: CASSANNQPQHF
d_call: -; clone_size: many; v_call: TRBV30; j_call: TRBJ1-1; cdr3_length: 13; cdr3_nt: TGTGCCTGGAGTGTAGCCGTGAACACTGAAGCTTTCTTT; cdr3_aa: CAWSVAVNTEAFF
d_call: -; clone_size: -; v_call: TRBV12-3/TRBV12-4; j_call: TRBJ1-4; cdr3_length: 15; cdr3_nt: TGTGCCAGCAGTCCGAGGGCTGGGCGTTGGGAAAAACTGTTTTTT; cdr3_aa: CASSPRAGRWEKLFF
d_call: -; clone_size: many; v_call: TRBV11-2; j_call: TRBJ2-4; cdr3_length: 15; cdr3_nt: TGTGCCAGCAGCTTAGTCCCCAGAGCCAAAAACATTCAGTACTTC; cdr3_aa: CASSLVPRAKNIQYF
d_call: -; clone_size: many; v_call: TRBV5-6; j_call: TRBJ1-2; cdr3_length: 15; cdr3_nt: TGTGCCAGCAGCTTGTATTGGCAGGGTGTCGGCGGCTACACCTTC; cdr3_aa: CASSLYWQGVGGYTF
d_call: -; clone_size: few; v_call: TRBV4-2; j_call: TRBJ2-3; cdr3_length: 15; cdr3_nt: TGTGCCAGCAGCCAAGTCGTGGGGTCCACAGATACGCAGTATTTT; cdr3_aa: CASSQVVGSTDTQYF
d_call: -; clone_size: -; v_call: TRBV29-1; j_call: TRBJ2-7; cdr3_length: 12; cdr3_nt: TGCAGCACTGGGACGGGACCATACGAGCAGTACTTC; cdr3_aa: CSTGTGPYEQYF
d_call: -; clone_size: many; v_call: TRBV6-5; j_call: TRBJ2-1; cdr3_length: 16; cdr3_nt: TGTGCCAGCAGTTACTCCCCCAGGAGCTACTACAATGAGCAGTTCTTC; cdr3_aa: CASSYSPRSYYNEQFF
d_call: -; clone_size: many; v_call: TRBV12-3/TRBV12-4; j_call: TRBJ2-1; cdr3_length: 13; cdr3_nt: TGTGCCAGCTGGGCGGGGGCGGGCAATGAGCAGTTCTTC; cdr3_aa: CASWAGAGNEQFF
d_call: -; clone_size: many; v_call: TRBV10-2; j_call: TRBJ2-7; cdr3_length: 15; cdr3_nt: TGCGCCAGCAGTGAACTCTGGGGGAACTCCTACGAGCAGTACTTC; cdr3_aa: CASSELWGNSYEQYF
d_call: TRBD2; clone_size: many; v_call: TRBV30; j_call: TRBJ2-3; cdr3_length: 13; cdr3_nt: TGTGCCTGGATGGACGGGGGGATGGATACGCAGTATTTT; cdr3_aa: CAWMDGGMDTQYF
d_call: TRBD2; clone_size: -; v_call: TRBV3-1; j_call: TRBJ2-4; cdr3_length: 15; cdr3_nt: TGTGCCAGCAGCCCGACTAGCTGGGGGAAAAACATTCAGTACTTC; cdr3_aa: CASSPTSWGKNIQYF
d_call: -; clone_size: many; v_call: TRBV6-4; j_call: TRBJ2-7; cdr3_length: 13; cdr3_nt: TGTGCCAGCAGCGTGGACAGCTCCTACGAGCAGTACTTC; cdr3_aa: CASSVDSSYEQYF
d_call: -; clone_size: many; v_call: TRBV7-6; j_call: TRBJ1-4; cdr3_length: 15; cdr3_nt: TGTGCCAGCACGGCGGGGGGACCAACTAATGAAAAACTGTTTTTT; cdr3_aa: CASTAGGPTNEKLFF
d_call: TRBD1; clone_size: once; v_call: TRBV5-1; j_call: TRBJ1-1; cdr3_length: 15; cdr3_nt: TGCGCCAGCAGACCAAGGACAGGGTCAGGTACTGAAGCTTTCTTT; cdr3_aa: CASRPRTGSGTEAFF
d_call: -; clone_size: -; v_call: TRBV20-1; j_call: TRBJ2-6; cdr3_length: 15; cdr3_nt: TGCAGTGCGACGGACGGAGTTCCTGGGGCCAACGTCCTGACTTTC; cdr3_aa: CSATDGVPGANVLTF
d_call: TRBD1; clone_size: -; v_call: TRBV20-1; j_call: TRBJ2-7; cdr3_length: 16; cdr3_nt: TGCAGTGCTGCCCAACCGGGACAGGGGGCAAACGACGAGCAGTACTTC; cdr3_aa: CSAAQPGQGANDEQYF
d_call: TRBD2; clone_size: medium-sized; v_call: TRBV9; j_call: TRBJ2-1; cdr3_length: 14; cdr3_nt: TGTGCCAGCAGCGGTAGCGGGGGCTACAATGAGCAGTTCTTC; cdr3_aa: CASSGSGGYNEQFF